This T cell receptor (beta chain) appears in the sequencing data of a study of neurological immune-mediated disorders. About this clonotype itself: Germline is not matched at one junction end, which may reflect a read error.

In TCRdb, the 5' RACE reads were re-called with MiXCR into one record per CDR3 protein. The repertoire holds 65,000 to 75,000 distinct CDR3 sequences, with over 4% as singletons. The V gene's germline CDR1 is MGHRA and CDR2 YSYEKL. The CDR3 is made up of 15 amino acids. The V call is TRBV4-1, the J call TRBJ2-7, with D possibly matching TRBD2 (6 bases). The clonotype was recovered from a human donor with multiple sclerosis. The donor label of this sample is uncertain. The sequencing sample was made of PBMCs. The CDR3 region is CVSSQLAGTSYEQYF. The CDR3 DNA reads TGTGTCAGCAGCCAATTGGCGGGGACCTCCTACGAGCAGTACTTC.